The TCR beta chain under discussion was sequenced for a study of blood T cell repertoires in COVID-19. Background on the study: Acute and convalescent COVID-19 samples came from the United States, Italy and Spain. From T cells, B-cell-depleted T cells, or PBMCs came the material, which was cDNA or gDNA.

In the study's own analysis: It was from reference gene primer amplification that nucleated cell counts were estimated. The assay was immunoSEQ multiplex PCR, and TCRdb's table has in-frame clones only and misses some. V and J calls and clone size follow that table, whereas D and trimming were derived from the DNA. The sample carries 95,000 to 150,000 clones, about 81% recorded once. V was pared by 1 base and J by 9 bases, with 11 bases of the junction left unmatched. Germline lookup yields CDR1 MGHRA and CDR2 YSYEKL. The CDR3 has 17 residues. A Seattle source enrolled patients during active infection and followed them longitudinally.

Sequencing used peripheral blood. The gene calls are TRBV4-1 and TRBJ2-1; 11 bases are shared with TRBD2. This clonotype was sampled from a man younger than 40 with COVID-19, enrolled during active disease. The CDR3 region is CASSQVGISGRASEQFF. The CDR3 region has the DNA TGCGCCAGCAGCCAAGTAGGGATTAGCGGGAGGGCCAGTGAGCAGTTCTTC.